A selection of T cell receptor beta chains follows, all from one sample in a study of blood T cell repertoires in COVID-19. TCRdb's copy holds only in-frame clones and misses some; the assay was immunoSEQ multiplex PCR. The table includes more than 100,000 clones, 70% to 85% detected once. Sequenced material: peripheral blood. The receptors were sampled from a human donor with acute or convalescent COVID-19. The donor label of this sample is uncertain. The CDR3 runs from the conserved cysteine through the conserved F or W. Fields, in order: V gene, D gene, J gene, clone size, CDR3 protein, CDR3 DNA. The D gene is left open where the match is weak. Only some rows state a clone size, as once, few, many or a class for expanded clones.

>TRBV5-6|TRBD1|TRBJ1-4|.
CASSLWTGDEKLFF
TGTGCCAGCAGCCTATGGACAGGGGATGAAAAACTGTTTTTT
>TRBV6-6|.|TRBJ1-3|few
CASSYSSLRTGNTIYF
TGTGCCAGCAGTTACTCAAGCTTGAGGACTGGAAACACCATATATTTT
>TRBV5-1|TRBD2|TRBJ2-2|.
CARSGGREGLAVKMNTGELFF
TGCGCCCGCAGCGGGGGGCGGGAGGGTCTAGCGGTTAAAATGAACACCGGGGAGCTGTTTTTT
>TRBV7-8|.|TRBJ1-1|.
CASSSHGGVNTEAFF
TGTGCCAGCAGCTCACACGGAGGGGTGAACACTGAAGCTTTCTTT
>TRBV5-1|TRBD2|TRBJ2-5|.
CASSRRGDYAQETQYF
TGCGCCAGCAGCCGCCGGGGGGACTACGCCCAAGAGACCCAGTACTTC
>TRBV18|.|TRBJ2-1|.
CASSPLGYANEQFF
TGTGCCAGCTCACCACTGGGCTATGCGAATGAGCAGTTCTTC
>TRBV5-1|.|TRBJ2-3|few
CASSLTGGAGTDTQYF
TGCGCCAGCAGCTTGACGGGCGGGGCCGGCACAGATACGCAGTATTTT
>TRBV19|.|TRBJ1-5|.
CASSESGYSNQPQHF
TGTGCCAGTAGTGAGTCAGGATATAGCAATCAGCCCCAGCATTTT
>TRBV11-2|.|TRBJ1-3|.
CASSSSLDRWLYGNTIYF
TGTGCCAGCAGCTCGAGTCTAGACAGGTGGTTATATGGAAACACCATATATTTT
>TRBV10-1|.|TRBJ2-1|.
CASSESTASEQFF
TGCGCCAGCAGTGAGTCGACAGCCTCAGAGCAGTTCTTC
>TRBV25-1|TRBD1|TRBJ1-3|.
CASSRTGAWRGNTIYF
TGTGCCAGCAGCAGGACAGGGGCTTGGAGAGGAAACACCATATATTTT
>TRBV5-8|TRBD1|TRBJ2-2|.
CASRRTGGANTGELFF
TGTGCCAGCAGACGAACAGGGGGCGCGAACACCGGGGAGCTGTTTTTT
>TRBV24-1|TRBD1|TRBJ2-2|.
CATSSRQGASTGELFF
TGTGCCACCAGTTCGCGGCAGGGGGCGTCCACCGGGGAGCTGTTTTTT
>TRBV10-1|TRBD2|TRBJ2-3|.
CASSDRGGDQDTQYF
TGCGCCAGCAGTGACCGGGGGGGGGACCAGGATACGCAGTATTTT
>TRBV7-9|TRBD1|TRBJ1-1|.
CASSETGEAEAFF
TGTGCCAGCAGCGAGACAGGGGAGGCTGAAGCTTTCTTT